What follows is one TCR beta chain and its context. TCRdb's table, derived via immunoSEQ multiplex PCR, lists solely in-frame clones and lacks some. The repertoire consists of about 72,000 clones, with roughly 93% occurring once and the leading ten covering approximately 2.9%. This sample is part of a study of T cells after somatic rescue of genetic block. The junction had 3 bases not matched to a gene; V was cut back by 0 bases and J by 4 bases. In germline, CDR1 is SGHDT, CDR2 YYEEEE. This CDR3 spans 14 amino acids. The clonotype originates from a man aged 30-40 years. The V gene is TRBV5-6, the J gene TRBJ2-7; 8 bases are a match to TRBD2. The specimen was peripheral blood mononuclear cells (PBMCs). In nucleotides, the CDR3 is TGTGCCAGCAGCTTGGCAGGCGGGGGGTACGAGCAGTACTTC. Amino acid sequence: CASSLAGGGYEQYF.